Presented here are 16 T cell receptor beta chains from one specimen sequenced in a study of identical twins (dated by TCRdb to the mid-2010s). Libraries were made using 5' RACE. Data came from an Illumina HiSeq 2000. The raw public reads went through TCRdb reprocessing: fastp at Q25, MiXCR clone calling, in-frame beta chains kept. Each entry merges the rows of one CDR3 protein and shows their most common DNA and genes. Recorded for this sample are over 200,000 distinct CDR3 sequences; 6% to 7% of them occurred a single time. Together, the top ten hold less than 15% of the sample. The same data also contributed to another study, on T cells expressing NK-cell markers.

The sequencing sample was made of CD8+ T cells sorted from blood. The origin of the receptors is a woman younger than 30 in good health.

J is TRBJ1-5 and V is TRBV12-3 or TRBV12-4, with D perhaps TRBD1 (6 bases). Deletions cut 4 bases from V and 4 bases from J, with 11 bases between. The CDR3 spans 14 residues. The chain's CDR3 is CASSSLGQNQPQHF. DNA of the CDR3: TGTGCCAGCAGTTCATTGGGACAAAATCAGCCCCAGCATTTT.

This clonotype occurred many times. The gene calls are TRBV4-3 and TRBJ2-5; 8 bases agree with TRBD2. The CDR3 runs to 17 residues. V gave up 0 bases and J gave up 1 base; unmatched junction bases: 7. CDR1 is LGHNA and CDR2 is YSLEER in the germline V gene. The DNA for the CDR3 is TGCGCCAGCAGCCAAGATAGGGCGGGAGGACTCCAAGAGACCCAGTACTTC. Its protein is CASSQDRAGGLQETQYF.

This clonotype was detected only a few times. The chain has TRBV29-1 and TRBJ2-2, with TRBD2 identical over 9 bases. The ends lost 5 bases at V and 0 bases at J; junction bases unmatched: 1. The length of the CDR3 is 14 residues. The germline CDR1 and CDR2 sequences are SQVTM and ANQGSEA. This CDR3 is CSVRLAANTGELFF. DNA for the CDR3: TGCAGCGTTAGACTAGCGGCGAACACCGGGGAGCTGTTTTTT.

The table lists this clonotype with many counts. The chain joins TRBV6-1 to TRBJ2-5, with 8 bases that match TRBD2. V gave up 6 bases and J gave up 3 bases; unmatched junction bases: 6. Germline lookup yields CDR1 MNHNS and CDR2 SASEGT. This CDR3 region has 14 residues. The CDR3 DNA reads TGTGCCAGCAGCCCCGGGGGGGGCGAAGAGACCCAGTACTTC. This sequence encodes CASSPGGGEETQYF.

The rearrangement links TRBV9 to TRBJ2-3, with 8 bases lining up with TRBD2. Trimming took 3 bases from V and 6 from J; bases not matched to a gene: 3. CDR1 SGDLS and CDR2 YYNGEE come from the germline V gene. The CDR3 has 13 residues. Written as DNA, the CDR3 is TGTGCCAGCAGCGGAGCGGGGGTCGATACGCAGTATTTT. Amino acid sequence: CASSGAGVDTQYF.

Only a few counts were recorded for this clonotype. The rearrangement uses TRBV27 and TRBJ2-7; D perhaps matches TRBD2 (5 bases). CDR1 MNHEY and CDR2 SMNVEV come from the germline V gene (reference sequence). CDR3 size: 13 residues. Trimming took 6 bases from V and 5 from J, leaving 14 bases between them. As DNA, the CDR3 is TGTGCCAGCAGGGGAGTTGGGGTGGACGAGCAGTACTTC. Translation gives CASRGVGVDEQYF.

Many counts were recorded for this clonotype. This chain links TRBV4-2 with TRBJ2-2; tentative D call: TRBD2 (6 bases). The CDR3 runs 15 residues. V was cut by 4 bases and J by 3 bases, with 12 bases left in between. Germline V gene sequence: CDR1 LGHNA, CDR2 YNFKEQ. CDR3 loop: CASSPARDYTGELFF. In DNA form, the CDR3 reads TGTGCCAGCAGCCCGGCTCGGGACTACACCGGGGAGCTGTTTTTT.

This clonotype was seen only a few times. The CDR3 loop is CASSPGGLAGGKGQFF. In nucleotides, the CDR3 is TGTGCCAGCAGCCCGGGGGGACTAGCGGGAGGTAAGGGGCAGTTCTTC. This chain connects TRBV9 to TRBJ2-1; 15 nucleotides align to TRBD2. Germline CDR1 reads SGDLS; CDR2 reads YYNGEE. The CDR3 is 16 amino acids. The junction had 11 bases not matched to a gene; V was cut back by 4 bases and J by 12 bases.

This clonotype was recorded at least ten times. The chain has TRBV15 and TRBJ1-5, with a weak D call TRBD1 (5 bases). The length of the CDR3 is 16 residues. V was clipped by 6 bases and J by 3 bases, with 18 bases between them. Germline values: CDR1 LNHNV, CDR2 YYDKDF (reference sequence). CDR3 nucleotides: TGTGCCACCAGAGACGACAAGGGACGGCTCAATCAGCCCCAGCATTTT. Protein sequence: CATRDDKGRLNQPQHF.

This clonotype has more than one count but fewer than ten. The gene calls are TRBV7-9 and TRBJ1-4, with D tentatively TRBD1 (6 bases). Per the germline V gene, CDR1 is SEHNR and CDR2 is FQNEAQ (reference sequence). The V end was cut by 5 bases, the J end by 9 bases, with 22 bases between. The CDR3 covers 16 residues. The CDR3 nucleotides read TGTGCCAGCAGCGGAATCGAAATTTTAGGGGGGAAAAAACTGTTTTTT. This codes for CASSGIEILGGKKLFF. The whole variable domain, remainder taken from reference TRBV7-9 and TRBJ1-4, is DTGVSQNPRHKITKRGQNVTFRCDPISEHNRLYWYRQTLGQGPEFLTYFQNEAQLEKSRLLSDRFSAERPKGSFSTLEIQRTEQGDSAMYLCASSGIEILGGKKLFFGSGTQLSVL.

This clonotype was counted between two and nine times. The CDR3 is CSAERYFAGTGELFF. CDR3 nucleotides: TGCAGTGCGGAGCGGTACTTTGCGGGCACCGGGGAGCTGTTTTTT. This chain links TRBV20-1 with TRBJ2-2, with a possible D match to TRBD2 (5 bases). Germline values: CDR1 DFQATT, CDR2 SNEGSKA (reference sequence). V was cut by 6 bases and J by 4 bases, with 18 bases left in between. The CDR3 extends over 15 amino acids.

This clonotype turned up a few times. The chain employs TRBV2 and TRBJ2-1; 11 bases agree with TRBD2. The CDR3 consists of 12 residues. CDR1 is SNHLY, CDR2 FYNNEI, per germline. CDR3 bases: TGTGCAGGGCTAGCGGGAGGCAATGAGCAGTTCTTC. This encodes CAGLAGGNEQFF. The variable domain in full, with the rest retrieved from reference TRBV2 and TRBJ2-1, is EPEVTQTPSHQVTQMGQEVILRCVPISNHLYFYWYRQILGQKVEFLVSFYNNEISEKSEIFDDQFSVERPDGSNFTLKIRSTKLEDSAMYFCAGLAGGNEQFFGPGTRLTVL.

This clonotype was picked up many times. The V and J genes are TRBV7-9 and TRBJ2-3; 8 nucleotides agree with TRBD1. The length of the CDR3 is 13 residues. Germline trimming cut 4 bases from V and 6 bases from J; bases unmatched to any gene: 3. Germline V gene data show CDR1 as SEHNR and CDR2 as FQNEAQ (reference sequence). The CDR3 region is CASSSTGVDTQYF. Here the CDR3 DNA reads TGTGCCAGCAGCTCGACAGGGGTCGATACGCAGTATTTT.

The genes are TRBV7-9 and TRBJ1-1; possible D gene TRBD1, 5 bases. CDR3 size: 16 residues. The V end lost 4 bases, the J end lost 0 bases, and 15 bases lay between the germline ends. Germline V gives CDR1 SEHNR, CDR2 FQNEAQ (reference sequence). This chain's CDR3 is CASSSPRGDLNTEAFF. CDR3 sequence (DNA): TGTGCCAGCAGCTCCCCACGCGGGGACTTGAACACTGAAGCTTTCTTT.

This clonotype was counted a few times. V and J are TRBV7-9 and TRBJ2-5, with 9 bases that match TRBD1. The CDR3 is 15 amino acids. Germline CDR1 is SEHNR and CDR2 is FQNEAQ (reference sequence). V lost 5 bases to trimming and J lost 3 bases; unmatched junction nucleotides: 7. The DNA for the CDR3 is TGTGCCAGCAGCAAACCCAGGACAGGGGAAGAGACCCAGTACTTC. The encoded protein is CASSKPRTGEETQYF.

A note on this clonotype: A much larger clone differs from this one at a single base, so this may be a read error. The gene calls are TRBV5-6 and TRBJ2-3; D is ambiguous. Germline values: CDR1 SGHDT, CDR2 YYEEEE. With 0 bases removed from V and 5 bases from J, the gap between germline ends came to 4 bases. CDR3 length equals 12 residues. The CDR3 protein is CASSLEIDTQYF. The CDR3 DNA follows: TGTGCCAGCAGCTTGGAGATAGATACGCAGTATTTT.